The present T cell receptor beta chain was sequenced within a study of CD8 T cells in ankylosing spondylitis. TCRdb reprocessed the 5' RACE reads with MiXCR, giving one entry per CDR3 protein. The data contain around 130,000 distinct CDR3 sequences, roughly 6.6% of them singletons. This clonotype was detected ten times or more. Its matching antigen is unknown. This CDR3 region has 14 residues. V was shortened by 1 base and J by 1 base, with 10 bases between the two germline ends. CDR1 and CDR2 (germline): DFQATT, SNEGSKA (reference sequence). General study points: Typical of ankylosing spondylitis blood, it appeared, was a TCR beta motif of under 10 highly homologous variants.

The rearrangement links TRBV20-1 to TRBJ1-2, with TRBD1 as a possible D gene (5 bases). The sequencing sample was made of blood, either unsorted or a sorted T cell fraction (not recorded which). The sequence derives from a male donor with ankylosing spondylitis or in good health (not recorded which). CDR3 amino acids: CSARAGPINYGYTF. CDR3 nucleotides: TGCAGTGCTAGAGCGGGACCCATTAACTATGGCTACACCTTC.